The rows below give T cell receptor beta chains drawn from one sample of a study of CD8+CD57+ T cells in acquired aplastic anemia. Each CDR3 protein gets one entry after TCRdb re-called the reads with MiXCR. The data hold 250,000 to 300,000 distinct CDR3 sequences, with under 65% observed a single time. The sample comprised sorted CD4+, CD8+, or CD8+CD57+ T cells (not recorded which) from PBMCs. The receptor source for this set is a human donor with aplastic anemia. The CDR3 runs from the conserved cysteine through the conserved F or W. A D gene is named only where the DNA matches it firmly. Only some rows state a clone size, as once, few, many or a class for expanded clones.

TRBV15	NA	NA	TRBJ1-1	TGTGCCACCAGCAGAGGGGTTGAAGCTTTCTTT	CATSRGVEAFF
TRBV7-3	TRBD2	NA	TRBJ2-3	TGTGCCAGCAGCCGAGTGACTAGCTCCTACATCGATACGCAGTATTTT	CASSRVTSSYIDTQYF
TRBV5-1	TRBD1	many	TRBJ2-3	TGCGCCAGCAGGCCAGGGGGCCCCACAGATACGCAGTATTTT	CASRPGGPTDTQYF
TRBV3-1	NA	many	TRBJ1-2	TGTGCCAGCAGCCAGTCCGGGACATCTTATGGCTACACCTTC	CASSQSGTSYGYTF
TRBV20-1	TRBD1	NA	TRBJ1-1	TGCAGTGCTCCGGGACAGGGGATGAACACTGAAGCTTTCTTT	CSAPGQGMNTEAFF
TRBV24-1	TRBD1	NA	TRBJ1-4	TGTGCCACCAGTGACCCCGGACAGGATGAAAAACTGTTTTTT	CATSDPGQDEKLFF
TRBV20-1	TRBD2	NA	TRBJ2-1	TGCAGTGTTCTCGGACTAGCGGACAATGAGCAGTTCTTC	CSVLGLADNEQFF
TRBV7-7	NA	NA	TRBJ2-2	TGTGCCAGCAGCGACAGCGTAAACACCGGGGAGCTGTTTTTT	CASSDSVNTGELFF
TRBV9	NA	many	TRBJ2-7	TGTGCCAGCAGCGTAGGCCTGGTAGTCTCCGAGCAGTACTTC	CASSVGLVVSEQYF
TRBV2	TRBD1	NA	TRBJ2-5	TGTGCCAGCACTGGACAGGGCCAGACCCAGTACTTC	CASTGQGQTQYF
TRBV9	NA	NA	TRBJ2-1	TGTGCCAGCAGCGTAGAACAGGGTCCCTACAATGAGCAGTTCTTC	CASSVEQGPYNEQFF
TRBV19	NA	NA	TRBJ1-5	TGTGCCAGTAGTATGTGGAGCAATCAGCCCCAGCATTTT	CASSMWSNQPQHF
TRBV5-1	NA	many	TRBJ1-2	TGCGCCAGCAGCTTCAATACAGGCGTACTAACTTATGGCTACACCTTC	CASSFNTGVLTYGYTF
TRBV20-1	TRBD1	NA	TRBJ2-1	TGCAGTGCCTCGACAGGGACCGATGAGCAGTTCTTC	CSASTGTDEQFF
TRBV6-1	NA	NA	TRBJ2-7	TGTGCCAGCAGTGAAGCCCGTGATCTTTCCCGGTTTCTTTCCCACGAGCAGTACTTC	CASSEARDLSRFLSHEQYF
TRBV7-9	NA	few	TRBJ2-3	TGTGCCAGCATCGGGAGAACGAGCACAGATACGCAGTATTTT	CASIGRTSTDTQYF
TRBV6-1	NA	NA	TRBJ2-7	TGTGCCAGCAGTGAGGGGGGGGCAGGGGGCGAGCAGTACTTC	CASSEGGAGGEQYF
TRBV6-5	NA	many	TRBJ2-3	TGTGCCAGCAGGCGCAACAGGAATCACAACACAGATACGCAGTATTTT	CASRRNRNHNTDTQYF
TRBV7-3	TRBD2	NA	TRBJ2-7	TGTGCCAGCAGCCACCAGGGACTAGCCTACGAGCAGTACTTC	CASSHQGLAYEQYF
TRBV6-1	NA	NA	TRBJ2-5	TGTGCCAGCAGTGCTAGATCGAGGGGAGGGGGAGAGACCCAGTACTTC	CASSARSRGGGETQYF
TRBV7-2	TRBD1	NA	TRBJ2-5	TGTTCCAGCAGCTTGGTAAGACAGGGACCAGGAGAGACCCAGTACTTC	CSSSLVRQGPGETQYF
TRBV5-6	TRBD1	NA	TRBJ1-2	TGTGCCAGCAGCATAAGGGACAGGGGGGCTGACTACACCTTC	CASSIRDRGADYTF
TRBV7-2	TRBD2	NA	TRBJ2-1	TGTGCCAGCAGCTTAACAGCGGGGGGGCCATCTTTGGAGTTCTTC	CASSLTAGGPSLEFF
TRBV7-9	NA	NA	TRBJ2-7	TGTGCCGGGGACGGAATAAGCTCCTACGAGCAGTACTTC	CAGDGISSYEQYF
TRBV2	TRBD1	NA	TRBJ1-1	TGTGCCAGCTCGGGGGACAGAGTTTACACTGAAGCTTTCTTT	CASSGDRVYTEAFF
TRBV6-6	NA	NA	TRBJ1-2	TGTGCCAGCAGCACTATCCTCTACACCTTC	CASSTILYTF
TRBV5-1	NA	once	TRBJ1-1	TGCGCCAGCAGCTTTGACGGACCCAGCTCAGGAGCTTTCTTT	CASSFDGPSSGAFF
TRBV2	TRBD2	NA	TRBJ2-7	TGTGCCAGTTTTGCGACTAGCGGGAGCCCCAGAGGCGAGCAGTACTTC	CASFATSGSPRGEQYF
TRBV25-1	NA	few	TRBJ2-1	TGTGCCAGCAGTGAAAACGACAGACCCTACAATGAGCAGTTCTTC	CASSENDRPYNEQFF
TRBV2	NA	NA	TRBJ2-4	TGTGCCAGCAGCATCCCCGGTAGCGGATTACAAAACATTCAGTACTTC	CASSIPGSGLQNIQYF
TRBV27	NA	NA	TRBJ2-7	TGTGCCAGCAGTTTATGGGTGGGGCAGGGAGGGGGCTACGAGCAGTACTTC	CASSLWVGQGGGYEQYF
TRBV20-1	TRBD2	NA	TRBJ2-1	TGCAGTGCCGGACTAGCGGGAGGGTCTCAGCAGTTCTTC	CSAGLAGGSQQFF
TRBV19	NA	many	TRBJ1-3	TGTGCCAGTAGTCCGGAGAGCTCTGGAAACACCATATATTTT	CASSPESSGNTIYF
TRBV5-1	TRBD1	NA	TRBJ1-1	TGCGCCAGCAGCATCCTACCGGGGACAGGGGGCGCTGGAAACACTGAAGCTTCCTTT	CASSILPGTGGAGNTEASF
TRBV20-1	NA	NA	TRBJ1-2	TGCAGTGCTAGAGACCTACGAAGACAGAACTATGGCTACACCTTC	CSARDLRRQNYGYTF
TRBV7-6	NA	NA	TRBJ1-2	TGTGCCAGCAGCTTAGCGTCTCTAGGGGCGGAAGGCTACACCTTC	CASSLASLGAEGYTF
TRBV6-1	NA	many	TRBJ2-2	TGTGCCAGCAGTGTGGGTGGGGGGACCCACACCGGGGAGCTGTTTTTT	CASSVGGGTHTGELFF
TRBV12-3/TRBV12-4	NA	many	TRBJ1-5	TGTGCCAGCAGTTTATGGGGGGCGCAATATCCCCAGCATTTT	CASSLWGAQYPQHF
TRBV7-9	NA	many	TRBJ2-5	TGTGCCAGCAGCCCGTGGGGCCGGTTGAATAAAGAGACCCAGTACTTC	CASSPWGRLNKETQYF
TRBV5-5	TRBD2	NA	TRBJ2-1	TGCGCCAGCAGCTCGGCACTAGCGGGGGGGCATGAGCAGTTCTTC	CASSSALAGGHEQFF
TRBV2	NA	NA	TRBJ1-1	TGTGCCAGCATAGGTCAGTGGAACACTGAAGCTTTCTTT	CASIGQWNTEAFF
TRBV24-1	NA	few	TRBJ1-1	TGTGCCACCAGGGGAGCAGGGTGGACTGAAGCTTTCTTT	CATRGAGWTEAFF
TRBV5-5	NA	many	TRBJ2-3	TGTGCCAGCAGCCCCCCCCCGCCAGCGAGCACAGATACGCAGTATTTT	CASSPPPPASTDTQYF
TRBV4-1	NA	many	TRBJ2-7	TGCGCCAGCAGCCAAGATGGGGTGGGTGTCCTTAGCTACGAGCAGTACTTC	CASSQDGVGVLSYEQYF
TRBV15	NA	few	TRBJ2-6	TGTGCCACCAGCAGAGATAAAAGTGGGGCCAACGTCCTGACTTTC	CATSRDKSGANVLTF
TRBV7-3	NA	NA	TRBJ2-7	TGTGCCAGCAGCTTAAAGGCAGGCCCCTACGAGCAGTACTTC	CASSLKAGPYEQYF
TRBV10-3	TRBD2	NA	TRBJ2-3	TGTGCCATCAAGCGGGGGGCGGGTGGTTCAGATACGCAGTATTTT	CAIKRGAGGSDTQYF
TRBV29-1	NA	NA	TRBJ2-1	TGCAGCGTCGCGGGCGACAATGAGCAGTTCTTC	CSVAGDNEQFF
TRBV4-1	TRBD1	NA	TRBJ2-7	TGCGCCAGCAGCCCCCTAGGGACAGGGGACTACGAGCAGTACTTC	CASSPLGTGDYEQYF
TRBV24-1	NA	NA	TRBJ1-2	TGTGCCACCAGAGGGGAAGGGCGGAACTATGGCTACACCTTC	CATRGEGRNYGYTF
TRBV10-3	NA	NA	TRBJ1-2	TGTGCCATCAGTGGGGACAAAGACTATGGCTACACCTTC	CAISGDKDYGYTF
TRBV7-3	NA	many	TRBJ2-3	TGTGCCAGCAGCTTAGGGTACGGAAAGCCAGATACGCAGTATTTT	CASSLGYGKPDTQYF
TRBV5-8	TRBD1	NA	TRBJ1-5	TGTGCCAGCAGCCTACAGGGGTATAGCAATCAGCCCCAGCATTTT	CASSLQGYSNQPQHF